This entry features one T cell receptor (beta chain) sequence. What it binds is not known. This specimen belongs to a study of Tregs in tolerant kidney transplant recipients. The study's findings and limits: Activated donor B cell expansion appeared to reveal the most relevant donor-specific TCRbeta repertoire.

This CDR3 region has 16 residues. CDR1 and CDR2 from the germline V gene are SGDLS and YYNGEE. V was shortened by 4 bases and J by 1 base, with 17 bases between the two germline ends. Clones were sequenced by immunoSEQ multiplex PCR, and TCRdb holds only the in-frame ones, with some missing. The profile shows 85,000 to 90,000 clones, approximately 92% of them singletons. The receptor was isolated from a human donor in good health. The chain is built from TRBV9 and TRBJ1-2; the D gene is possibly TRBD1 (5 bases). The sample comprised CD8+ T cells from blood. The CDR3 loop is CASSSRGREGNYGYTF. In nucleotides, the CDR3 is TGTGCCAGCAGCTCCCGGGGCAGGGAGGGTAACTATGGCTACACCTTC.